This TCR beta chain emerged from a study of graft-versus-host responses after intestinal transplantation. This CDR3 has 16 amino acids. Germline CDR1 is SGHNT and CDR2 is YYREEE (reference sequence). Unmatched junction bases numbered 13, after V lost 4 bases and J lost 4 bases. This clone was found a few times. This probably arose from a read error, given a far larger clone one base away. Notes on the study in general: Allografts carried high graft-versus-host to host-versus-graft clonal ratios in patients having graft-donor T cell macrochimerism.

Plates contained about 200,000 CFSE-labeled responder cells and about 200,000 irradiated, violet-dye-labeled stimulator cells. The table came from immunoSEQ multiplex PCR; TCRdb's copy has only in-frame clones and leaves some out. Of nearly 9,000 clones in the sample, roughly a quarter are singletons; the top ten hold 5%. The J gene is TRBJ1-2, the V gene TRBV5-4, with 7 bases aligning to TRBD1. Sequenced material: alloreactive CD8+ T cells from a mixed lymphocyte reaction culture, taken before transplantation. This sample's subset: CFSE-low proliferating T cells sorted from roughly six-day pre-transplant mixed lymphocyte reaction (GvH or HvG direction). The receptor's source is a human patient who was an organ donor for intestinal transplantation. CDR3: CASSRVQGGPVYGYTF. For the CDR3, the DNA is TGTGCCAGCAGCAGAGTTCAGGGGGGCCCAGTCTATGGCTACACCTTC.